The rows below give T cell receptor beta chains drawn from one sample of a study of T cell responses to AZD1222 COVID-19 vaccine. TCRdb's copy holds only in-frame clones and misses some; the assay was immunoSEQ multiplex PCR. The table includes 180,000 or so clones, over 80% detected once. The specimen was peripheral blood, collected 28 days after the second dose of the MenACWY control vaccine. The receptors here all came from an adult who received the MenACWY meningococcal vaccine as a control. Both conserved end residues are part of each CDR3. D genes are given only for firm matches. Expanded clones are given a class, and other clones once, few, many or no size at all.

>TRBJ1-2|TRBV14|-|once
TGTGCCAGCAGCCAAGTATCCACCTACTATGGCTACACCTTC
CASSQVSTYYGYTF
>TRBJ1-2|TRBV28|-|-
TGTGCCAGCAGTTTAATGCGGGTGGGCTATGGCTACACCTTC
CASSLMRVGYGYTF
>TRBJ1-6|TRBV28|-|-
TGTGCCAGCAGTTTCAGGGCGGATAATTCACCCCTCCACTTT
CASSFRADNSPLHF
>TRBJ1-2|TRBV28|-|-
TGTGCCAGCAGTTTAGGGTGGGGGGCGGCCTATGGCTACACCTTC
CASSLGWGAAYGYTF
>TRBJ2-7|TRBV6-5|TRBD1|once
TGTGCCAGCAGACTAGAAGGGACAGAACAATACGAGCAGTACTTC
CASRLEGTEQYEQYF
>TRBJ1-2|TRBV7-2|-|-
TGTGCCAGCAGCTTATCCGGGGGTGGCTATGGCTACACCTTC
CASSLSGGGYGYTF
>TRBJ2-7|TRBV28|-|once
TGTGCCAGCAGTTTAAATAAGGGGGGGCGCGAGCAGTACTTC
CASSLNKGGREQYF
>TRBJ2-5|TRBV14|-|once
TGTGCCAGCAGCCAGTGGACCCAGTACTTC
CASSQWTQYF
>TRBJ2-7|TRBV10-1|TRBD2|few
TGCGCCAGCAGTGCGATTAGCGGGAGTTCCTACGAGCAGTACTTC
CASSAISGSSYEQYF
>TRBJ2-1|TRBV6-4|-|-
TGTGCCAGCAGTCCCGACTCCGCTCTAGCCGGGTGGCAGTTCTTC
CASSPDSALAGWQFF
>TRBJ2-2|TRBV5-6|TRBD2|-
TGTGCCAGCAGCGGGGGAGGGACTTCCCCTTCGAACACCGGGGAGCTGTTTTTT
CASSGGGTSPSNTGELFF
>TRBJ2-2|TRBV21-1|-|-
-
CASSKVVGRGAGELFF
>TRBJ1-3|TRBV27|TRBD1|-
TGTGCCAGCAGTTTATATCCCGGGACAGGGAACGGAAACACCATATATTTT
CASSLYPGTGNGNTIYF
>TRBJ2-5|TRBV9|TRBD2|-
TGTGCCAGCAGCGTAGTTGGGGAGGGGACCCAGTACTTC
CASSVVGEGTQYF
>TRBJ1-2|TRBV19|-|-
TGTGCCAGTAGTACGTTCGGGGGTGGCTACACCTTC
CASSTFGGGYTF
>TRBJ1-2|TRBV29-1|-|-
TGCAGCTCGGTGGGGGGCTTTGGCGGCTACACCTTC
CSSVGGFGGYTF
>TRBJ2-5|TRBV7-9|TRBD1|-
TGTGCCAGCAGCTTGAACACAGGGGGCAGGGAGACCCAGTACTTC
CASSLNTGGRETQYF
>TRBJ2-7|TRBV25-1|-|-
TGTGCCAGCAGTGAGCCCGGACCTCGACCCCAGCAGTACTTC
CASSEPGPRPQQYF
>TRBJ2-3|TRBV29-1|TRBD1|-
TGCAGCGTTGACCCATCAAACAGGGGGCGGTTGTCAGATACGCAGTATTTT
CSVDPSNRGRLSDTQYF
>TRBJ2-2|TRBV7-9|TRBD1|-
TGTGCCAGCAGCCCGGGACAGATAAGCACCGGGGAGCTGTTTTTT
CASSPGQISTGELFF
>TRBJ2-1|TRBV11-3|-|-
TGTGCCAGCAGCTTAGTGTACGGGATCGACAATGAGCAGTTCTTC
CASSLVYGIDNEQFF
>TRBJ1-1|TRBV5-3|-|-
TGTGCCAGAAGCTTGAGGCGGGGTGAAGCTTTCTTT
CARSLRRGEAFF
>TRBJ1-1|TRBV7-2|-|-
TGTGCCAGCACACCGACGGGAATGAACACTGAAGCTTTCTTT
CASTPTGMNTEAFF
>TRBJ2-5|TRBV7-9|-|-
TGTGCCAGCAGCCCACAGTCAGAGACCCAGTACTTC
CASSPQSETQYF
>TRBJ1-3|TRBV6-5|-|once
TGTGCCAGCAGCCCCCAGGGCCGCACCATATATTTT
CASSPQGRTIYF
>TRBJ2-1|TRBV5-1|TRBD2|-
TGCGCCAGCACTAGAGGGCTAGCGGGAGATGAGCAGTTCTTC
CASTRGLAGDEQFF
>TRBJ1-1|TRBV7-9|-|-
TGTGCCAGCAGCTTCGGGACTCTCGAAGCTTTCTTT
CASSFGTLEAFF
>TRBJ2-7|TRBV28|-|-
TGTGCCAGCAGCCCAACTAGAAACGAGCAGTACTTC
CASSPTRNEQYF
>TRBJ1-1|TRBV3-1/TRBV3-2|-|once
TGTGCCAGCAGCCAACTAGCAGGGCCCACTGAAGCTTTCTTT
CASSQLAGPTEAFF
>TRBJ2-7|TRBV7-2|TRBD1|-
TGTGCCAGCAGCAGGGGACAGGTTGGCTCCTACGAGCAGTACTTC
CASSRGQVGSYEQYF
>TRBJ2-1|TRBV5-1|-|-
TGCGCCAGCGGCGTAAACCGGGCTGGCTCCTACAATGAGCAGTTCTTC
CASGVNRAGSYNEQFF
>TRBJ1-1|TRBV6-2/TRBV6-3|TRBD1|-
TGTGCCAGCAGTTACTCGGGACAGGGGGCGAATTTTTTGAGGACTGAAGCTTTCTTT
CASSYSGQGANFLRTEAFF
>TRBJ2-7|TRBV21-1|-|-
TGTGCCAGCAGCAAAGACCACAGGGTGGGCGAGCAGTACTTC
CASSKDHRVGEQYF
>TRBJ2-7|TRBV6-2/TRBV6-3|TRBD2|-
TGTGCCAGCAGTTACCGCCGGAGAGGACTAGCGTCACTCTACGAGCAGTACTTC
CASSYRRRGLASLYEQYF
>TRBJ2-2|TRBV11-3|-|-
TGTGCCAGCAGCTTAGTACACACCGGGGAGCTGTTTTTT
CASSLVHTGELFF
>TRBJ2-7|TRBV23-1|-|-
TGCGCCAGCAGTCAATCGAACGGGGAGAACTACGAGCAGTACTTC
CASSQSNGENYEQYF
>TRBJ1-6|TRBV2|-|-
TGTGCCAGCAGTGAAGAGGGGAGTAATTCACCCCTCCACTTT
CASSEEGSNSPLHF
>TRBJ2-2|TRBV9|-|-
TGTGCCAGCAGGCAGGGCCTAGGGACCGGGGAGCTGTTTTTT
CASRQGLGTGELFF
>TRBJ2-1|TRBV5-4|-|-
TGTGCCAGCAGCTTGCCCGGGACCTACAATGAGCAGTTCTTC
CASSLPGTYNEQFF
>TRBJ1-2|TRBV10-1|-|-
TGCGCCAGCAGTGAGTTTCGGAATTATGGCTACACCTTC
CASSEFRNYGYTF
>TRBJ2-1|TRBV7-9|-|-
TGTGCCAGCAGCCTAGGACTATTCGCGCTGTTCTTC
CASSLGLFALFF
>TRBJ2-1|TRBV25-1|-|-
TGTGCCAGCAGTGAGATCAGGGGCCATGAGCAGTTCTTC
CASSEIRGHEQFF
>TRBJ1-5|TRBV28|-|-
TGTGCCAGCAGGGATTATAGCAATCAGCCCCAGCATTTT
CASRDYSNQPQHF
>TRBJ2-3|TRBV28|-|-
TGTGCCAGCAGTACCCTACAGGGTCCAGTCTTGGCGCAGTATTTT
CASSTLQGPVLAQYF
>TRBJ2-7|TRBV2|-|-
TGTGCCACCCGACGAGGGGGAAACACCGAGCAGTACTTC
CATRRGGNTEQYF
>TRBJ1-4|TRBV3-1/TRBV3-2|-|-
TGTGCCAGCGGGACACGAGTAAGACTGTTTTTT
CASGTRVRLFF
>TRBJ1-4|TRBV19|-|-
TGTGCCAGTAGTATAGCTCTTTGGCAGGAGGATGAAAAACTGTTTTTT
CASSIALWQEDEKLFF
>TRBJ2-7|TRBV4-3|TRBD2|-
TGCGCCAGCAGCCAAGGGACTAGCTCCTACGAGCAGTACTTC
CASSQGTSSYEQYF
>TRBJ2-7|TRBV6-5|-|-
TGTGCCAGCAGGGGGACCGCTAGGAGCCACGAGCAGTACTTC
CASRGTARSHEQYF
>TRBJ2-7|TRBV19|-|-
TGTGCCAGTAGTATTTCCCAGGGGAGCCCCTACGAGCAGTACTTC
CASSISQGSPYEQYF
>TRBJ2-1|TRBV21-1|-|-
TGTGCCAGCAGCCCAGGTGGTGAGCAGTTCTTC
CASSPGGEQFF
>TRBJ2-1|TRBV6-6|TRBD2|-
TGTGCCAGCAGTTCCCTACTAGCGGACTCCTACAATGAGCAGTTCTTC
CASSSLLADSYNEQFF
>TRBJ1-2|TRBV9|-|-
TGTGCCAGCAGCTCCCGTACAGGTCCAAACTATGGCTACACCTTC
CASSSRTGPNYGYTF